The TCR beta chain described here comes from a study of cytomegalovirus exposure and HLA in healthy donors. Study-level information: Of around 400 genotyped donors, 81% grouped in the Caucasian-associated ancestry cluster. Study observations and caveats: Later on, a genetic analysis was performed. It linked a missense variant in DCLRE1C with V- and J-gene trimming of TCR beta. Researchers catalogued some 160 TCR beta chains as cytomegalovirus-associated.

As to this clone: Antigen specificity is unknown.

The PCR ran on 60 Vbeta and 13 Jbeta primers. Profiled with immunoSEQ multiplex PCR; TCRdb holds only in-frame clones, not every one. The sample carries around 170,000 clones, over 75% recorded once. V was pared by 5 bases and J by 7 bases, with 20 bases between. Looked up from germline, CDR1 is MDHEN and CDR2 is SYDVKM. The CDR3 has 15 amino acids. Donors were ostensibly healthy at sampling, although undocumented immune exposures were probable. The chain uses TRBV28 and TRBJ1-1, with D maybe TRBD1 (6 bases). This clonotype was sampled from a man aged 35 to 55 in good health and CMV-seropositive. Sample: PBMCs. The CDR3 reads CASSPREGGRDEAFF. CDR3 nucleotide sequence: TGTGCCAGCAGTCCTCGTGAGGGGGGGCGGGATGAAGCTTTCTTT. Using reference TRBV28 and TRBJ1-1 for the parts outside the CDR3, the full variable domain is DVKVTQSSRYLVKRTGEKVFLECVQDMDHENMFWYRQDPGLGLRLIYFSYDVKMKEKGDIPEGYSVSREKKERFSLILESASTNQTSMYLCASSPREGGRDEAFFGQGTRLTVV.